This TCR beta chain was observed in a study of T cell responses to AZD1222 COVID-19 vaccine. Points from the study as a whole: Spike-wide coverage was observed for vaccine-associated CD4 TCRs, with dominant responses at 160-218 and 743-854. Of spike-specific TCRs, nearly half reportedly target regions left unmutated in variants. Without day 14 samples, only post-peak T cell repertoires were studied.

A note on this clone: Its target is unknown.

Method: immunoSEQ multiplex PCR; TCRdb's copy keeps in-frame clones and lacks some. The sample holds about 110,000 clones, less than 95% seen once. From germline, CDR1 is SGHDT and CDR2 YYEEEE. V was clipped by 1 base and J by 7 bases; unmatched bases: 4. The CDR3 spans 13 residues. The rearrangement uses TRBV5-6 and TRBJ1-2; 7 bases line up with TRBD1. Sequenced here: peripheral blood, sampled on day 0 of AZD1222 vaccination. The clonotype comes from an adult in good health. The CDR3 DNA reads as TGTGCCAGCAGCTTGAGACAGGGTCCTGGCTACACCTTC. Translation gives CASSLRQGPGYTF.